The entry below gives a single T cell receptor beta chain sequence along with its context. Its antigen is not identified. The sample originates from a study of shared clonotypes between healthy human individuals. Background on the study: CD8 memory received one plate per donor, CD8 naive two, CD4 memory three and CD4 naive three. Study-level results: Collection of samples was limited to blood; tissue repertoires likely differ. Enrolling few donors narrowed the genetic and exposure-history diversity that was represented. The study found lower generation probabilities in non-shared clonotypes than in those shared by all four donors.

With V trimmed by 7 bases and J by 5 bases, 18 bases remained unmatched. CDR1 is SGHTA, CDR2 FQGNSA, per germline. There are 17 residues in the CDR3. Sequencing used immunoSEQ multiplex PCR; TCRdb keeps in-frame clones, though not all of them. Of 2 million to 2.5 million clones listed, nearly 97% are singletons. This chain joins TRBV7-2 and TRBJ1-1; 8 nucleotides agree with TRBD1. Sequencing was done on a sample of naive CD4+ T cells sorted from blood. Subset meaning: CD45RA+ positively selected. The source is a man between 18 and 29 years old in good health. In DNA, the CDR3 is TGTGCCAGCATCCACGGGCAGGGGGCTGAGAGGGGTACTGAAGCTTTCTTT. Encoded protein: CASIHGQGAERGTEAFF.